Listed below are T cell receptor beta chains from one sample, sequenced in a study of T cells after yellow fever vaccination. TCRdb called the 5' RACE reads again in MiXCR, with one record for every CDR3 protein. The table includes 450,000 to 550,000 distinct CDR3 sequences, under 25% detected once. The sample here was PBMCs, taken 15 days after the yellow fever booster vaccination. The receptors stem from a man aged 25 to 40 who received the YFV17D yellow fever vaccine. The CDR3 runs from the conserved cysteine through the conserved F or W. A D gene is named only where the DNA matches it firmly. The size entry is marked missing in some rows and otherwise reads once, few, many or a size class.

>TRBJ2-5|.|few|TRBV10-3
TGTGCCATCAGTGAGTCGTCCGGGGGTGGAGAGACCCAGTACTTC
CAISESSGGGETQYF
>TRBJ2-5|TRBD1|.|TRBV5-1
TGCGCCAGCAGCTCACCGACAGGGGAAGAGACCCAGTACTTC
CASSSPTGEETQYF
>TRBJ2-7|.|.|TRBV12-3/TRBV12-4
TGTGCCAGCAGCCCCAGGGGTCTGGGAGAGCAGTACTTC
CASSPRGLGEQYF
>TRBJ2-4|.|few|TRBV6-6
TGTGCCCCGACGGGGGCGGACAAAAACATTCAGTACTTC
CAPTGADKNIQYF
>TRBJ2-6|.|few|TRBV27
TGTGCCAGCACCCCAGCAGGGCCCCCTGGGGCCAACGTCCTGACTTTC
CASTPAGPPGANVLTF
>TRBJ2-1|TRBD2|.|TRBV6-5
TGTGCCAGCAGTTATGTAGCGGGCAATGAGCAGTTCTTC
CASSYVAGNEQFF
>TRBJ1-5|.|.|TRBV4-2
TGTGCCAGCAGCCAAGATAGAGGAGGCAATAGCAATCAGCCCCAGCATTTT
CASSQDRGGNSNQPQHF
>TRBJ2-3|.|.|TRBV29-1
TGCAGCGTTCCCGTCGACGCAGATACGCAGTATTTT
CSVPVDADTQYF
>TRBJ2-3|TRBD2|few|TRBV7-2
TGTGCCAGCAGCTCCTTGACTAGCGGGACTGATACGCAGTATTTT
CASSSLTSGTDTQYF
>TRBJ2-2|.|.|TRBV7-7
TGTGCTAGCAGCTTAGTTGCGGAGACCGGGGAGCTGTTTTTT
CASSLVAETGELFF
>TRBJ1-2|TRBD1|few|TRBV28
TGTGCCATTACCTCAGGGGGCCTGAGCCATGGCTATGGCTACACCTTC
CAITSGGLSHGYGYTF
>TRBJ2-1|TRBD2|.|TRBV7-3
TGTGCCAGCAGCTTAAGGGCCGGGACTACCTTATCCAATGAGCAGTTCTTC
CASSLRAGTTLSNEQFF
>TRBJ2-7|.|few|TRBV18
TGTGCCAGCTCCCCGCTCTCTGATGGAGAGCAGTACTTC
CASSPLSDGEQYF
>TRBJ2-2|.|few|TRBV6-5
TGTGCCAGCAGTTACTCGTCGGGGCTTGGAGCGGGCCTCACCGGGGAGCTGTTTTTT
CASSYSSGLGAGLTGELFF
>TRBJ2-5|TRBD2|.|TRBV18
TGTGCCAGCTCAGAATACAGATTAGCGGGAGAGACCCAGTACTTC
CASSEYRLAGETQYF
>TRBJ2-3|TRBD2|few|TRBV25-1
TGTGCCAGCAGTGAATATACTAGCGGGGTCCTCGGGACGCAGTATTTT
CASSEYTSGVLGTQYF
>TRBJ2-3|.|.|TRBV7-2
TGTGCCAGCAGCCTCAGATTGCCAGATACGCAGTATTTT
CASSLRLPDTQYF
>TRBJ2-1|TRBD2|.|TRBV6-2/TRBV6-3
TGTGCCAGCAGCATGCTAGCGGGAGGATACAATGAGCAGTTCTTC
CASSMLAGGYNEQFF
>TRBJ2-7|.|.|TRBV7-7
TGTGCTAGCAGCTTAGGGGCGCTGGGCTCCTACGAGCAGTACTTC
CASSLGALGSYEQYF
>TRBJ1-2|.|few|TRBV6-1
TGTGCCAGCAGCGGGAGGGCCAGGGAAAACTATGGCTACACCTTC
CASSGRARENYGYTF
>TRBJ2-1|TRBD2|.|TRBV20-1
TGCAGTGCTGACGGGAGGCCCCACTACAATGAGCAGTTCTTC
CSADGRPHYNEQFF
>TRBJ2-7|.|.|TRBV7-2
TGTGCCAGCAGCTTAGGACCGGGGGCCCGGTTCCCCTACGAGCAGTACTTC
CASSLGPGARFPYEQYF
>TRBJ2-1|TRBD2|.|TRBV6-1
TGTGCCAGCAGGACCACCGGGACTAGCGATTACAATGAGCAGTTCTTC
CASRTTGTSDYNEQFF
>TRBJ2-3|TRBD1|.|TRBV5-1
TGCGCCAGCAGCTCGGGCCGGGACAGGAGCGCAGATACGCAGTATTTT
CASSSGRDRSADTQYF
>TRBJ2-1|.|.|TRBV11-2
TGTGCCAGCAGCTTAGATTCGGGACTCGCTAATGAGCAGTTCTTC
CASSLDSGLANEQFF
>TRBJ2-3|TRBD1|few|TRBV6-1
TGTGCCAGCAGCGTGTCTTCCGGGACAGGGGGCACAGATACGCAGTATTTT
CASSVSSGTGGTDTQYF
>TRBJ1-1|TRBD1|few|TRBV6-5
TGTGCCAGCAGTTACCGCGACAGGGGCGCTGAAGCTTTCTTT
CASSYRDRGAEAFF
>TRBJ2-3|TRBD2|.|TRBV19
TGTGCCAGTAGTATGGGACTAGCAGGGAAAGTGGATACGCAGTATTTT
CASSMGLAGKVDTQYF
>TRBJ2-1|TRBD2|few|TRBV3-1
TGTGCCAGCCGGAGCGGGAGGACAAGCTCCTACAATGAGCAGTTCTTC
CASRSGRTSSYNEQFF
>TRBJ2-1|TRBD2|.|TRBV12-3/TRBV12-4
TGTGCCCGCAGCTCTGGACGACTAGCGGGAGTAAGTAATGAGCAGTTCTTC
CARSSGRLAGVSNEQFF
>TRBJ2-7|.|few|TRBV18
TGTGCCAGCTCACAGGGTCCCTACTACGAGCAGTACTTC
CASSQGPYYEQYF
>TRBJ2-3|TRBD2|.|TRBV20-1
TGCAGTGCTAGAGACCCCCGGGAGGGCAGGACAGATACGCAGTATTTT
CSARDPREGRTDTQYF
>TRBJ2-7|.|many|TRBV19
TGTGCCAGTAGGGTCACGGATGTTTCCTACGAGCAGTACTTC
CASRVTDVSYEQYF
>TRBJ2-1|.|.|TRBV27
TGTGCCAGCAGCCTCGACCGACTCAATGAGCAGTTCTTC
CASSLDRLNEQFF
>TRBJ1-4|TRBD1|.|TRBV28
TGTGCCAGCAGTCGACCGGGACAGTCTGGTGAAAAACTGTATTTT
CASSRPGQSGEKLYF
>TRBJ2-1|.|.|TRBV5-1
TGCGCCAGCAGCTTGGGCTACTCAAACTCCTACAATGAGCAGTTCTTC
CASSLGYSNSYNEQFF
>TRBJ2-3|.|few|TRBV5-1
TGCGCCAGCAGCTTAAGGACCACCACAGATACGCAGTATTTT
CASSLRTTTDTQYF
>TRBJ2-7|.|many|TRBV11-2
TGCGCCAGCAGCTTGGCCAGGGGCCCCTACGAGCAGTACTTC
CASSLARGPYEQYF
>TRBJ2-1|TRBD2|.|TRBV18
TGTGCCAGCTCACGACTAGCGGGGAATTACAATGAGCAGTTCTTC
CASSRLAGNYNEQFF
>TRBJ2-7|.|.|TRBV18
TGTGCCAGCGCGCGTAGAGATAGTTCCTACGAGCAGTACTTC
CASARRDSSYEQYF
>TRBJ2-3|.|.|TRBV15
TGTGCCACCAGCAGACATGGACAGTTAGATACGCAGTATTTT
CATSRHGQLDTQYF
>TRBJ2-1|.|.|TRBV6-6
TGTGCCAGCAAGTTCGAAGGTTTTGAGCAGTTCTTC
CASKFEGFEQFF
>TRBJ2-1|.|.|TRBV7-2
TGTGCCAGCAGCTTAATGGGACGGGGAAACAATGAGCAGTTCTTC
CASSLMGRGNNEQFF
>TRBJ1-1|TRBD1|.|TRBV12-3/TRBV12-4
TGTGCCAGCAGTACAAGACAGGGTAAAGCTTTCTTT
CASSTRQGKAFF
>TRBJ1-5|.|.|TRBV12-3/TRBV12-4
TGTGCCAGCACCCACAGGGCGGATCAGCCCCAGCATTTT
CASTHRADQPQHF
>TRBJ2-7|.|few|TRBV25-1
TGTGCCAGCAGTGCACCTCCGTGCTCCTACGAGCAGTACTTC
CASSAPPCSYEQYF